The present T cell receptor (beta chain) was sequenced within a study of T cell repertoires in cytomegalovirus infection. Across the whole study: Shared public TCR beta signatures pointed to both CMV infection and a matching HLA type.

This clonotype was seen ten or more times. Antigen unknown. TCRdb re-called the reads through MiXCR, storing one row per CDR3 protein. This sample has approximately 1,000,000 distinct CDR3 sequences, with approximately 31% found just once. The receptor was derived from a human donor in good health (CMV status not recorded). Some clones in this sample may be carry-over from other donors' samples. The sequencing used cultured CD8+ T cells from PBMCs, collected from culture after CMV antigen stimulation.

CDR3 sequence reads: CASSQQWAQGDSGNTIYF. CDR3 nucleotide sequence: TGTGCCAGCAGCCAACAATGGGCACAGGGAGACTCTGGAAACACCATATATTTT. The chain combines TRBV7-2 with TRBJ1-3; D possibly corresponds to TRBD1 (6 bases). This CDR3 comprises 18 residues. Trimming cost V 5 bases and J 0 bases, with 20 bases left between them. The germline CDR1 and CDR2 sequences are SGHTA and FQGNSA.